This TCR beta chain was profiled in a study of identical twins. General study points: Partly confounded zero-insertion analyses could result from invariant MAIT and iNKT cells. For monozygotic twins, models underestimated out-of-frame TCR alpha sharing. Excess low generation probability was seen in twin-shared out-of-frame alpha sequences.

A note on this clonotype: Its target is unknown. This may stem from a read error, because a much larger clone lies one nucleotide away.

Each CDR3 protein is one row after TCRdb ran MiXCR on the 5' RACE reads. The sample lists 500,000 to 700,000 distinct CDR3 sequences, 7.1% occurring once. CDR3 length equals 11 residues. Looked up from germline, CDR1 is DFQATT and CDR2 is SNEGSKA (reference sequence). These data were likewise used in another study, on yellow fever vaccine responses in identical twins.

The specimen was PBMCs. The rearrangement uses TRBV20-1 and TRBJ2-5, with D possibly being TRBD1 (5 bases). This TCR was recovered from a woman between 18 and 29 years old in good health. CDR3 in amino acids: CSSRQQETQYF. CDR3 sequence (DNA): TGCAGTTCTAGACAGCAAGAGACCCAGTACTTC.